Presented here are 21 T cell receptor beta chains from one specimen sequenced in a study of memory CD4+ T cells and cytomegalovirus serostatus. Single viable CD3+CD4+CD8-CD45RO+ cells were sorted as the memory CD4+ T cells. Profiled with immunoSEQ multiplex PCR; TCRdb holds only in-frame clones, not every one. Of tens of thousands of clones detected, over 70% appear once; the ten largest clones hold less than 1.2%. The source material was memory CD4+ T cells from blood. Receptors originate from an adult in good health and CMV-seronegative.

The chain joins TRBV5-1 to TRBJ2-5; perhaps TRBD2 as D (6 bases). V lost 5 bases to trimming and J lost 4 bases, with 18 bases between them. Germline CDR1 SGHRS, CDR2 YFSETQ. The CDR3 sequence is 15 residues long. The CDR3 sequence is CASSFTRRGAETQYF. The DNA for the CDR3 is TGCGCCAGCAGTTTTACTAGGCGGGGCGCAGAGACCCAGTACTTC. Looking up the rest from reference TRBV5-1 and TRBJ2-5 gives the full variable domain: KAGVTQTPRYLIKTRGQQVTLSCSPISGHRSVSWYQQTPGQGLQFLFEYFSETQRNKGNFPGRFSGRQFSNSRSEMNVSTLELGDSALYLCASSFTRRGAETQYFGPGTRLLVL.

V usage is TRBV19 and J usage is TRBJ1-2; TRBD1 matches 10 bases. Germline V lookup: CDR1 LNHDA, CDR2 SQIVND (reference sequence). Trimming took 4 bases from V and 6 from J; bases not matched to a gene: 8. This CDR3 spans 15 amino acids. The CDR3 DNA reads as TGTGCCAGTAGTAAAGACTCCGGGACAGGGGATGGCTACACCTTC. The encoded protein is CASSKDSGTGDGYTF.

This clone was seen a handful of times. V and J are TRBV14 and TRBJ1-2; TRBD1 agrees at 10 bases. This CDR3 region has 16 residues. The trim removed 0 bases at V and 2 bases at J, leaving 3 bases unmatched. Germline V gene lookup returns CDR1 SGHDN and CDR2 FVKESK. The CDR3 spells CASSQDRGQGNYGYTF. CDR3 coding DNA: TGTGCCAGCAGCCAAGATAGGGGACAGGGGAACTATGGCTACACCTTC.

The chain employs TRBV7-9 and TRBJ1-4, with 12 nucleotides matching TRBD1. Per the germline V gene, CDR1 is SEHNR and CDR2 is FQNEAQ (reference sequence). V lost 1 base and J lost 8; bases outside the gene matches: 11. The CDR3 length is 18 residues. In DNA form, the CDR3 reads TGTGCCAGCAGCTTAGGTGGGACAGGGGGCAGATTGAGAGAAAAACTGTTTTTT. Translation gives CASSLGGTGGRLREKLFF.

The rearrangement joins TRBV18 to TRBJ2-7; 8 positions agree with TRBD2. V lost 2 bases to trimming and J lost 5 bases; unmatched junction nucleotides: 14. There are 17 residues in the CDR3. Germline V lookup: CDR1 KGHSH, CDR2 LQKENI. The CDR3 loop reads CASSPEGSPGGPHEQYF. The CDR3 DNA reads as TGTGCCAGCTCACCAGAGGGGAGCCCGGGAGGGCCGCACGAGCAGTACTTC.

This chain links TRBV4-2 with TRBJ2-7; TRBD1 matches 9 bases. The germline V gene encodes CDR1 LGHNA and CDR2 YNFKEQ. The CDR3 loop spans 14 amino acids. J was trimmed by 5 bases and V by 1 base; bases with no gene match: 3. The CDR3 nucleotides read TGTGCCAGCAGCCAAGGACAGGGGGGTAACGAGCAGTACTTC. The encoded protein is CASSQGQGGNEQYF.

Here the CDR3 reads CASSGGLNQVVYEQYF. The CDR3 nucleotides are TGTGCCAGTAGTGGGGGGTTGAATCAGGTAGTCTACGAGCAGTACTTC. The chain is built from TRBV19 and TRBJ2-7; TRBD2 might be the D (6 bases). Looked up from germline, CDR1 is LNHDA and CDR2 is SQIVND (reference sequence). V was shortened by 5 bases and J by 3 bases, with 20 bases between the two germline ends. The CDR3 contains 16 residues.

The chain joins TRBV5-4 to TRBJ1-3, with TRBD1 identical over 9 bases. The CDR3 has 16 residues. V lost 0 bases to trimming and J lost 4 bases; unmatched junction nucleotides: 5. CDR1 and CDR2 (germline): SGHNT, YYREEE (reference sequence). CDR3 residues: CASSLAGQGSGNTIYF. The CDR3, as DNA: TGTGCCAGCAGCTTGGCGGGACAGGGCTCAGGAAACACCATATATTTT.

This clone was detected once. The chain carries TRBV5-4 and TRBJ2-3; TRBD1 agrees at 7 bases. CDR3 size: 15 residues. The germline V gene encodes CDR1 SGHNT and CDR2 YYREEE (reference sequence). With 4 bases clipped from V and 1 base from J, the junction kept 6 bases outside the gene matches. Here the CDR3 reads CASSPGQLGTDTQYF. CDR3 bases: TGTGCCAGCAGCCCGGGACAGTTAGGCACAGATACGCAGTATTTT.

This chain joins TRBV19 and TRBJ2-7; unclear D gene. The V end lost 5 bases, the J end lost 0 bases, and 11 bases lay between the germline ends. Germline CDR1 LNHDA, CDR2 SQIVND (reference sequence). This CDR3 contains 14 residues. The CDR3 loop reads CASSRRTSSYEQYF. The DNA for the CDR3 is TGTGCCAGTAGTCGGCGGACGAGCTCCTACGAGCAGTACTTC. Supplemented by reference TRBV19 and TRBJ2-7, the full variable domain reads DGGITQSPKYLFRKEGQNVTLSCEQNLNHDAMYWYRQDPGQGLRLIYYSQIVNDFQKGDIAEGYSVSREKKESFPLTVTSAQKNPTAFYLCASSRRTSSYEQYFGPGTRLTVT.

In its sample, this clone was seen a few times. The CDR3 loop reads CASSYEAVAGYNEQFF. The CDR3 nucleotides are TGTGCCAGCAGTTACGAGGCGGTAGCGGGATACAATGAGCAGTTCTTC. V usage is TRBV6-5 and J usage is TRBJ2-1; TRBD2 aligns across 8 bases. The CDR3 length is 16 residues. With 2 bases clipped from V and 4 bases from J, the junction kept 7 bases outside the gene matches. The germline gives CDR1 MNHEY, CDR2 SVGAGI.

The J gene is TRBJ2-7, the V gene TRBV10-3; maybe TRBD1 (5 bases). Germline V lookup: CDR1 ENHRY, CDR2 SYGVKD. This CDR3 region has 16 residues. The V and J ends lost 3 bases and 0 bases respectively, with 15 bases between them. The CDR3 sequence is CAISEQETVSSYEQYF. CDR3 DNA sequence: TGTGCCATCAGTGAACAGGAAACAGTAAGCTCCTACGAGCAGTACTTC.

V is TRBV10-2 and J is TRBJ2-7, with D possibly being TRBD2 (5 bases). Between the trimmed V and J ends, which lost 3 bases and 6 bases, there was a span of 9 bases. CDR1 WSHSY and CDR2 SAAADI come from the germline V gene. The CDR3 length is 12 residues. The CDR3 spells CASSDRAGEQYF. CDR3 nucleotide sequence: TGCGCCAGCAGTGATCGGGCGGGCGAGCAGTACTTC.

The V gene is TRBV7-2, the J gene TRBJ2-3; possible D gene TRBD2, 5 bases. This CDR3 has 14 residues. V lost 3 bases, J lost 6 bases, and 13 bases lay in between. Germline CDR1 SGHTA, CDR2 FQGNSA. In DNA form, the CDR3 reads TGTGCCAGCAGCTTGGGTAGGGAGTCCGATACGCAGTATTTT. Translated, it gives CASSLGRESDTQYF.

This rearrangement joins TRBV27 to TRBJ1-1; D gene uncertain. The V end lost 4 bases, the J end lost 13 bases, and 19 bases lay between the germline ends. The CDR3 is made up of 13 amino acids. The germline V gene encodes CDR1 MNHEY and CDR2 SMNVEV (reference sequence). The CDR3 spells CASSSTPVGPRFF. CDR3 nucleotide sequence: TGTGCCAGCAGTTCCACCCCCGTGGGCCCTCGTTTCTTT.

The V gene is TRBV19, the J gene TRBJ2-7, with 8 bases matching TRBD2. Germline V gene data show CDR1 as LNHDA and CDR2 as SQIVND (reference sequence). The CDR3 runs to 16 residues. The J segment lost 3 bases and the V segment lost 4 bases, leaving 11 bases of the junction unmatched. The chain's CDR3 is CASSRLTGTSFYEQYF. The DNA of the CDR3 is TGTGCCAGTAGTAGGCTCACCGGGACTAGTTTCTACGAGCAGTACTTC.

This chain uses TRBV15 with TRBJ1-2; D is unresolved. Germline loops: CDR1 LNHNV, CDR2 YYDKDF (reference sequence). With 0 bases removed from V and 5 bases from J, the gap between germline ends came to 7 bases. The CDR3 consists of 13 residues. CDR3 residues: CATSRDHQYGYTF. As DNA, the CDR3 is TGTGCCACCAGCAGAGATCACCAATATGGCTACACCTTC. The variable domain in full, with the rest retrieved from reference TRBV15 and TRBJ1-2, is DAMVIQNPRYQVTQFGKPVTLSCSQTLNHNVMYWYQQKSSQAPKLLFHYYDKDFNNEADTPDNFQSRRPNTSFCFLDIRSPGLGDTAMYLCATSRDHQYGYTFGSGTRLTVV.

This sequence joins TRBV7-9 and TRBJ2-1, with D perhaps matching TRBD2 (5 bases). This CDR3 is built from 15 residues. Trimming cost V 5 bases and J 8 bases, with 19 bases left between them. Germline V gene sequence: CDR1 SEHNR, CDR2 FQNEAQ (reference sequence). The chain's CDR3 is CASSRDGSSGDEQFF. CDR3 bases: TGTGCCAGCAGCCGTGACGGGTCGTCCGGGGATGAGCAGTTCTTC.

CDR3 sequence: CASSFPGQETYEQYF. In nucleotides, the CDR3 is TGCGCCAGCAGCTTTCCGGGACAGGAAACCTACGAGCAGTACTTC. The chain combines TRBV5-1 with TRBJ2-7; 8 bases map to TRBD1. The CDR3 spans 15 residues. CDR1 is SGHRS and CDR2 is YFSETQ in the germline V gene. Germline trimming cut 2 bases from V and 2 bases from J; bases unmatched to any gene: 6.

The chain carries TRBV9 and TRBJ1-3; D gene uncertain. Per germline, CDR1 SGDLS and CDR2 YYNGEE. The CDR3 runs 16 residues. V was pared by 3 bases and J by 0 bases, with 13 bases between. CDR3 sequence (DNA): TGTGCCAGCAGCGGTTCCTCGGGTGTCTCTGGAAACACCATATATTTT. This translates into CASSGSSGVSGNTIYF.

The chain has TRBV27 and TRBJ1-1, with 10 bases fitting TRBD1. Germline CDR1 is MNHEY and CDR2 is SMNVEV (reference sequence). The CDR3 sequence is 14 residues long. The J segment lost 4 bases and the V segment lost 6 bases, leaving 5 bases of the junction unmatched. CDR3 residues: CASSNRQGATEAFF. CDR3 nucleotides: TGTGCCAGCAGCAACAGACAGGGGGCCACTGAAGCTTTCTTT.